The 21 T cell receptor beta chains below come from one sample, sequenced in a study of a mutant IDH1 vaccine in newly diagnosed glioma. Generated by immunoSEQ multiplex PCR, the TCRdb table keeps only in-frame clones and is missing some. The sample has around 84,000 clones, roughly 77% seen once. No antigen is known for these receptors. The time point is: week 47, end of study. The investigators gave 300 ug of mutant IDH1 20-mer peptide in each vaccine dose, together with topical imiquimod. Sequences were derived from PBMCs, sampled from a glioma patient whose treatment included an IDH1 peptide vaccine. The receptors derive from a man between 35 and 55 years old with glioma.

V usage is TRBV4-3 and J usage is TRBJ1-4, with a possible D match to TRBD1 (6 bases). V lost 4 bases and J 0 bases, leaving 18 bases between the germline ends. The CDR3 has 18 amino acids. CDR1 LGHNA and CDR2 YSLEER come from the germline V gene. The DNA of the CDR3 is TGCGCCAGCAGCCTCTCTGCAGCCAGGGGCGCAACTAATGAAAAACTGTTTTTT. Its translation: CASSLSAARGATNEKLFF.

The gene calls are TRBV7-2 and TRBJ2-3; 10 nucleotides match TRBD1. CDR3 length equals 13 residues. Losses at the gene ends were 6 bases for V and 7 bases for J; bases not matched to a gene: 4. Germline CDR1 reads SGHTA; CDR2 reads FQGNSA. The CDR3 sequence: CASRTGGANTQYF. The CDR3 DNA reads as TGTGCCAGCAGGACAGGGGGCGCAAATACGCAGTATTTT.

The chain recombines TRBV25-1 with TRBJ2-7; D is unresolved. The V gene's germline CDR1 is MGHDK and CDR2 SYGVNS. The CDR3 has 13 amino acids. V gave up 3 bases and J gave up 3 bases, with 9 bases separating them. The CDR3: CASSDRLRYEQYF. The CDR3, as DNA: TGTGCCAGCAGTGATCGATTGCGCTACGAGCAGTACTTC.

The V call is TRBV6-5, the J call TRBJ2-5, with 10 bases identical to TRBD2. CDR1 and CDR2 (germline): MNHEY, SVGAGI. The length of the CDR3 is 16 residues. Trimming at V came to 0 bases and at J to 5 bases, leaving 6 bases not matched to a gene. CDR3 amino acids: CASSYSVLAGVETQYF. CDR3 bases: TGTGCCAGCAGTTACTCGGTCCTAGCGGGAGTGGAGACCCAGTACTTC.

A single count supports this clone. The CDR3 loop is CASSRQGNYGYTF. The DNA for the CDR3 is TGTGCCAGCAGCCGACAGGGAAACTATGGCTACACCTTC. The V gene is TRBV7-9, the J gene TRBJ1-2; 7 bases agree with TRBD1. CDR3 length: 13 amino acids. V shed 5 bases, J shed 2 bases, and the junction held 2 bases outside the gene matches. The germline CDR1 and CDR2 sequences are SEHNR and FQNEAQ (reference sequence).

This clone showed up just a few times. The chain employs TRBV6-1 and TRBJ2-5; TRBD1 or TRBD2 may be the D gene (6 bases each). The CDR3 runs 16 residues. Germline assignment: CDR1 MNHNS and CDR2 SASEGT. Trimming removed 2 bases at V and 5 bases at J, with 18 bases between. The CDR3, as DNA: TGTGCCAGCAGTGAACCGGGTAGGGGGAGGAGGGAGACCCAGTACTTC. Translated, it gives CASSEPGRGRRETQYF.

The CDR3 spells CASSDRQGEPNEQFF. The CDR3 DNA reads as TGTGCCAGCAGTGACAGGCAGGGGGAGCCCAATGAGCAGTTCTTC. V usage is TRBV6-4 and J usage is TRBJ2-1; TRBD1 agrees at 7 bases. V trimming: 2 bases; J trimming: 6 bases; junction bases outside the gene matches: 7. The CDR3 length is 15 residues. The germline CDR1 and CDR2 sequences are MRHNA and SNTAGT.

This chain joins TRBV15 and TRBJ2-5; TRBD2 matches 7 bases. CDR3 length: 16 residues. From germline, CDR1 is LNHNV and CDR2 YYDKDF (reference sequence). The V and J ends lost 1 base and 5 bases, in that order; junction bases with no gene match: 10. The CDR3 DNA reads TGTGCCACCAGCAGAGGCGGCGCGGGAGAGGGGGAGACCCAGTACTTC. Translated, it gives CATSRGGAGEGETQYF.

The chain links TRBV11-2 to TRBJ2-7; D is ambiguous. This CDR3 spans 13 amino acids. V lost 4 bases and J 2 bases, leaving 9 bases between the germline ends. Germline V gene data show CDR1 as SGHAT and CDR2 as FQNNGV. CDR3 amino acids: CASSWGRTYEQYF. DNA of the CDR3: TGTGCCAGCAGCTGGGGAAGAACCTACGAGCAGTACTTC.

The V gene is TRBV5-1, the J gene TRBJ2-2; D unresolved. The CDR3 loop spans 15 amino acids. Trimming left V 3 bases short and J 7 bases short, with 16 bases between. Per the germline V gene, CDR1 is SGHRS and CDR2 is YFSETQ. The CDR3 region is CASSSSFGLIGELFF. The CDR3, as DNA: TGCGCCAGCAGCTCCTCCTTCGGTCTAATCGGGGAGCTGTTTTTT.

The CDR3 here is CASRSRASITTDTQYF. DNA for the CDR3: TGTGCCAGCAGATCTCGGGCCTCAATTACCACAGATACGCAGTATTTT. V usage is TRBV2 and J usage is TRBJ2-3; D gene unclear. The CDR3 runs 16 residues. Trimming took 6 bases from V and 2 from J, leaving 18 bases between them. Germline V lookup: CDR1 SNHLY, CDR2 FYNNEI.

This chain uses TRBV6-6 with TRBJ1-2, with 9 bases matching TRBD1. This CDR3 has 13 residues. Germline trimming cut 6 bases from V and 6 bases from J; bases unmatched to any gene: 5. From germline, CDR1 is MNHNY and CDR2 SVGAGI (reference sequence). CDR3 in DNA: TGTGCCAGCAGCCGACAGGGGGGCGATGGCTACACCTTC. It translates to CASSRQGGDGYTF.

V and J are TRBV7-3 and TRBJ2-3, with 7 bases matching TRBD1. V lost 5 bases and J lost 3; bases outside the gene matches: 8. Germline CDR1 SGHTA, CDR2 FQGTGA. CDR3 length equals 15 residues. This chain's CDR3 is CASSPTGISTDTQYF. Written as DNA, the CDR3 is TGTGCCAGCAGCCCGACAGGGATCTCTACAGATACGCAGTATTTT.

The chain links TRBV11-3 to TRBJ1-1; D is ambiguous. This CDR3 has 13 residues. The V gene lost 6 bases and the J gene lost 10 bases, with 18 bases spanning the gap. Germline CDR1 and CDR2: SGHNT and YENEEA. This CDR3 reads CASSKGGAGLAFF. The CDR3 nucleotides are TGTGCCAGCAGTAAGGGAGGCGCGGGGTTAGCTTTCTTT.

The gene calls are TRBV7-9 and TRBJ2-7; 9 nucleotides match TRBD1. After removal of 5 bases from V and 5 bases from J, the junction contained 7 bases not matched to a gene. Germline CDR1 reads SEHNR; CDR2 reads FQNEAQ (reference sequence). This CDR3 region has 14 residues. CDR3 protein: CASSRDRARDEQYF. CDR3 nucleotides: TGTGCCAGCAGCCGGGACAGGGCTCGTGACGAGCAGTACTTC. Based on the CDR3 plus reference TRBV7-9 and TRBJ2-7, the full variable domain is DTGVSQNPRHKITKRGQNVTFRCDPISEHNRLYWYRQTLGQGPEFLTYFQNEAQLEKSRLLSDRFSAERPKGSFSTLEIQRTEQGDSAMYLCASSRDRARDEQYFGPGTRLTVT.

The chain couples TRBV28 to TRBJ1-2; no reliable D call. Germline V gives CDR1 MDHEN, CDR2 SYDVKM. Between the trimmed V and J ends, which lost 7 bases and 11 bases, there was a span of 23 bases. The CDR3 is 14 residues long. The CDR3 protein is CASTIPGRGRIYTF. CDR3 nucleotide sequence: TGTGCCAGCACCATCCCGGGCCGAGGACGCATTTACACCTTC.

This clone was recorded only once. J is TRBJ2-7 and V is TRBV11-1; 13 bases match TRBD2. The CDR3 contains 16 residues. The germline V gene has CDR1 SGHAT and CDR2 FQDESV (reference sequence). V was clipped by 4 bases and J by 2 bases; unmatched bases: 5. CDR3 DNA: TGTGCCAGCAGCTCGGGGGGACTAGCGGGGACCTACGAGCAGTACTTC. Its protein product is CASSSGGLAGTYEQYF.

This clone occurred a few times. This sequence joins TRBV30 and TRBJ1-1; 7 bases are a match to TRBD1. The CDR3 length is 14 residues. V trimming: 3 bases; J trimming: 6 bases; junction bases outside the gene matches: 10. Germline V gives CDR1 GTSNPN, CDR2 SVGIG (reference sequence). CDR3 sequence: CAWRDTGVNAEAFF. DNA of the CDR3: TGTGCCTGGAGGGACACAGGGGTCAACGCTGAAGCTTTCTTT.

This clone was detected only a few times. The chain employs TRBV18 and TRBJ1-1, with D possibly being TRBD1 (6 bases). The CDR3 spans 14 residues. Germline lookup yields CDR1 KGHSH and CDR2 LQKENI. Trimming removed 2 bases at V and 8 bases at J, with 15 bases between. CDR3 protein: CASSPETGQNEAFF. CDR3 DNA sequence: TGTGCCAGCTCACCAGAAACAGGACAGAACGAAGCTTTCTTT.

The chain has TRBV29-1 and TRBJ2-7; TRBD1 agrees at 7 bases. The germline CDR1 and CDR2 sequences are SQVTM and ANQGSEA. Unmatched junction bases numbered 15, after V lost 6 bases and J lost 4 bases. CDR3 length: 15 residues. CDR3 nucleotides: TGCAGCGTAACCCTACAGGGACAGTGGTTGTACGAGCAGTACTTC. It translates to CSVTLQGQWLYEQYF.

The chain couples TRBV7-9 to TRBJ2-5, with D possibly matching TRBD2 (5 bases). The V end lost 0 bases, the J end lost 9 bases, and 14 bases lay between the germline ends. The CDR3 extends over 14 amino acids. CDR1 and CDR2 from the germline V gene are SEHNR and FQNEAQ (reference sequence). The CDR3 DNA reads TGTGCCAGCAGCTTAGCGGGCCCAACCGGGGCCCAGTACTTC. It is translated as CASSLAGPTGAQYF.